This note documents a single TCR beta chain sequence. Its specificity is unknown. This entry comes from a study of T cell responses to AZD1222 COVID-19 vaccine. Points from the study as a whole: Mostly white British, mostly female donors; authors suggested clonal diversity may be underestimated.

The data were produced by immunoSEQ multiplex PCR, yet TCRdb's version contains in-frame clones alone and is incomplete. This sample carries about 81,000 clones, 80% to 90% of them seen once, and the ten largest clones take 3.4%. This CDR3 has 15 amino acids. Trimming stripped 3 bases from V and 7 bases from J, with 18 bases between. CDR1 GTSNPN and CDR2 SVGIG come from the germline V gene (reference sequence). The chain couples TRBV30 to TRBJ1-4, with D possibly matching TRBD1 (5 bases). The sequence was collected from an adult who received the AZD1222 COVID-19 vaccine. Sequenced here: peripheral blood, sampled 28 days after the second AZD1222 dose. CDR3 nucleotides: TGTGCCTGGAGCTCCCTCGGGGCTAAAGGTGAAAAACTGTTTTTT. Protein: CAWSSLGAKGEKLFF.